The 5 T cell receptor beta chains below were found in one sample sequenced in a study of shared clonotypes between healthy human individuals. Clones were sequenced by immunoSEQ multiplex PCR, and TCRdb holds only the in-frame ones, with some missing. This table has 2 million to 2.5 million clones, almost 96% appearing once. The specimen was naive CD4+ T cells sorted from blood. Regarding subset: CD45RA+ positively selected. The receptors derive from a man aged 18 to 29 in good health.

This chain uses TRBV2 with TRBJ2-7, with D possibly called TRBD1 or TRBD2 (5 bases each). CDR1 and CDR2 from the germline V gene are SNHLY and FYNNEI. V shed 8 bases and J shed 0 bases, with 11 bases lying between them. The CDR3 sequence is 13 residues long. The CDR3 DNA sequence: TGTGCCAGCCTTCGGGGCCTCTCCTACGAGCAGTACTTC. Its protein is CASLRGLSYEQYF.

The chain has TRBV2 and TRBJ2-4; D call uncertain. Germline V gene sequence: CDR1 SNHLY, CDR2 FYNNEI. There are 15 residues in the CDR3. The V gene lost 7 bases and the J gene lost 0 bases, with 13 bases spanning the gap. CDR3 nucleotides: TGTGCCAGCACCGCGACACCTCTAGCCAAAAACATTCAGTACTTC. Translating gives CASTATPLAKNIQYF.

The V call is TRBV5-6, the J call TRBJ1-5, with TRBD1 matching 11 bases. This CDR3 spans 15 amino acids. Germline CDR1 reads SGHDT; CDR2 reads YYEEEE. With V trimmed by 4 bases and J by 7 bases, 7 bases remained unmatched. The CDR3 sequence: CASSRDRGRGQPQHF. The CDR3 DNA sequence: TGTGCCAGCAGCCGGGACAGGGGGAGAGGGCAGCCCCAGCATTTT.

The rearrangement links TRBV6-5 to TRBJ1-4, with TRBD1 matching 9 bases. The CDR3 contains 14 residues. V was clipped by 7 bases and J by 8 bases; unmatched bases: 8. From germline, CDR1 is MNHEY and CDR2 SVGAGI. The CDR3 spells CASTSGTGLEKLFF. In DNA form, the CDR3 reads TGTGCCAGCACCTCCGGGACAGGGTTGGAAAAACTGTTTTTT.

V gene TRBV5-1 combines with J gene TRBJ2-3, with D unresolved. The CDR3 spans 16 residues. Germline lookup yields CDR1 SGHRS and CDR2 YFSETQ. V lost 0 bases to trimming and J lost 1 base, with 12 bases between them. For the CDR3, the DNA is TGCGCCAGCAGCTTGGTTGGACCCACTGGCACAGATACGCAGTATTTT. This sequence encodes CASSLVGPTGTDTQYF.